What follows are 2 T cell receptor beta chains derived from one specimen sequenced in a study of vaccination and CD4 T cells after COVID-19. As to treatment: approximately 11-day PBMC culture with coronavirus spike peptide pools or control peptides (ViraFEST assay). These receptors have no identified antigens. Cultured CD4+ T-cell DNA underwent Oncomine TCR Beta short-read sequencing. TCRdb used MiXCR to reprocess the PCR reads, holding one entry per CDR3 protein. Of 9,900 or so distinct CDR3 sequences listed, around a third are singletons. The sample here was CD4+ T cells from blood, cultured in vitro, taken after SARS-CoV-2 vaccination. The receptors were sampled from a human donor who had recovered from COVID-19.

This chain links TRBV3-1 with TRBJ2-5, with a possible D match to TRBD2 (7 bases). Deletions cut 1 base from V and 4 bases from J, with 10 bases between. There are 14 residues in the CDR3. Germline V lookup: CDR1 LGHDT, CDR2 YNNKEL (reference sequence). CDR3 in DNA: TGTGCCAGCAGCCAAGGAAGGGGGGGAGAGACCCAGTACTTC. Encoded protein: CASSQGRGGETQYF.

This clonotype was counted between two and nine times. This chain connects TRBV7-6 to TRBJ1-6; the D gene is possibly TRBD1 (5 bases). CDR3 size: 14 residues. In germline, CDR1 is SGHVS, CDR2 FNYEAQ. The V gene lost 5 bases and the J gene lost 7 bases, with 12 bases spanning the gap. The CDR3 here is CASSPGTHNSPLHF. DNA of the CDR3: TGTGCCAGCAGCCCCGGGACTCACAATTCACCCCTCCACTTT.